This entry lists 7 T cell receptor beta chains sequenced from one sample in a study of T cells after yellow fever vaccination. One entry per CDR3 protein results from TCRdb running MiXCR on the 5' RACE reads. The sample comprises about 57,000 distinct CDR3 sequences, about 7.8% of which are singletons, and 30% to 45% rests with the top ten. This sample comprised CD8+ T cells sorted from PBMCs, obtained 15 days after the yellow fever booster vaccination. These TCRs come from a man in his thirties or forties who received the YFV17D yellow fever vaccine.

This clonotype has at least ten counts. The chain uses TRBV7-3 and TRBJ2-3; D call uncertain. V shed 1 base and J shed 6 bases, with 14 bases lying between them. Germline V lookup: CDR1 SGHTA, CDR2 FQGTGA. The CDR3 runs 15 residues. This CDR3 is CASSLSGFSADTQYF. Here the CDR3 DNA reads TGTGCCAGCAGCTTAAGTGGCTTCTCTGCTGATACGCAGTATTTT.

CDR3 sequence (DNA): TGTGCCAGCAGTTTATCCGGGGTCTTCGGGGACACCATATATTTT. It specifies CASSLSGVFGDTIYF. The V call is TRBV27, the J call TRBJ1-3; D remains unclear. Deletions cut 0 bases from V and 8 bases from J, with 14 bases between. CDR1 and CDR2 (germline): MNHEY, SMNVEV (reference sequence). The CDR3 consists of 15 residues.

This clonotype has ten or more counts. This chain uses TRBV20-1 with TRBJ2-1; 7 nucleotides match TRBD2. CDR1 and CDR2 (germline): DFQATT, SNEGSKA (reference sequence). The CDR3 is 15 residues long. Unmatched junction bases numbered 4, after V lost 0 bases and J lost 2 bases. The chain's CDR3 is CSARDLSGPYNEQFF. The CDR3, as DNA: TGCAGTGCTAGAGATCTTAGCGGGCCCTACAATGAGCAGTTCTTC.

This clonotype was counted at least ten times. The V gene is TRBV7-8, the J gene TRBJ2-3; D is unresolved. Per the germline V gene, CDR1 is SGHVS and CDR2 is FQNEAQ. Between the trimmed V and J ends, which lost 5 bases and 0 bases, there was a span of 15 bases. The CDR3 is 16 residues long. Here the CDR3 DNA reads TGTGCCAGCAGCCGAGGTTTAATGTTTAGCACAGATACGCAGTATTTT. Amino acid sequence: CASSRGLMFSTDTQYF. Full variable domain (rest looked up from reference TRBV7-8 and TRBJ2-3): GAGVSQSPRYKVAKRGQDVALRCDPISGHVSLFWYQQALGQGPEFLTYFQNEAQLDKSGLPSDRFFAERPEGSVSTLKIQRTQQEDSAVYLCASSRGLMFSTDTQYFGPGTRLTVL.

This clonotype was detected ten times or more. This chain joins TRBV19 and TRBJ2-5; weak D call: TRBD1 (5 bases). Per germline, CDR1 LNHDA and CDR2 SQIVND (reference sequence). Trimming cost V 5 bases and J 0 bases, with 7 bases left between them. CDR3 size: 13 residues. In DNA form, the CDR3 reads TGTGCCAGTAGTTGGACAAACCAAGAGACCCAGTACTTC. This encodes CASSWTNQETQYF.

This clonotype appeared many times. A junction end diverges from the germline sequence, so it may reflect a read error. The rearrangement joins TRBV7-7 to TRBJ2-1; 8 bases fit TRBD1. The CDR3 extends over 15 amino acids. CDR1 SSHAT and CDR2 FNYEAQ come from the germline V gene (reference sequence). As DNA, the CDR3 is TGTGCTAGCAGCCATGGACAGGGCTACTCCGATGAGCAGTTCTTC. Protein product: CASSHGQGYSDEQFF.

This clonotype occurred many times. This sequence joins TRBV27 and TRBJ2-5; no reliable D call. The CDR3 runs to 15 residues. Trimming shortened V by 3 bases and J by 5 bases, and 16 bases separated the two germline ends. Germline V lookup: CDR1 MNHEY, CDR2 SMNVEV (reference sequence). CDR3 DNA sequence: TGTGCCAGCAGTTTGATGGCGAACCGAGTTGAGACCCAGTACTTC. Translation gives CASSLMANRVETQYF.